This T cell receptor beta chain was sequenced during a study of blood T cell repertoires in COVID-19. About the research overall: Researchers got acute and convalescent COVID-19 samples from the United States, Italy and Spain. T cells, B-cell-depleted T cells, or PBMCs supplied cDNA or gDNA.

In the source study's methods: Estimation of nucleated cell counts was performed using reference gene primer amplification. The data were produced by immunoSEQ multiplex PCR, yet TCRdb's version contains in-frame clones alone and is incomplete. From that table come the V and J calls and clone size; the DNA was used to work out D and trimming. The sample contains roughly 200,000 clones, around 90% of which appear only once. This CDR3 spans 15 amino acids. With V trimmed by 4 bases and J by 0 bases, 5 bases remained unmatched. Germline values: CDR1 LGHNA, CDR2 YNFKEQ. V gene TRBV4-2 combines with J gene TRBJ1-2; 7 bases match TRBD1. The receptor's source is a man aged 40-55 years with acute or convalescent COVID-19. Input material: peripheral blood. This chain's CDR3 is CASSLDRLTNYGYTF. Here the CDR3 DNA reads TGTGCCAGCAGCCTGGACAGGCTGACTAACTATGGCTACACCTTC.